Shown below are 5 T cell receptor beta chains from a single sample sequenced in a study of T cells after yellow fever vaccination. TCRdb called the 5' RACE reads again in MiXCR, with one record for every CDR3 protein. The data contain about 350,000 distinct CDR3 sequences, 4.1% of them singletons. Here the sequenced sample was PBMCs, taken 5 days after the yellow fever booster vaccination. The receptors shown here come from a young man who received the YFV17D yellow fever vaccine.

In its sample, this clonotype was seen a few times. The chain employs TRBV16 and TRBJ1-5, with 7 bases matching TRBD1. Germline-derived CDR1 and CDR2 are KGHSY and FQNENV. V lost 4 bases, J lost 7 bases, and 4 bases stayed unmatched. The CDR3 contains 13 residues. The DNA of the CDR3 is TGTGCCAGCAGCCCGGACAGGATGCAGCCCCAGCATTTT. Encoded protein: CASSPDRMQPQHF.

This clonotype came up many times. This sequence joins TRBV5-1 and TRBJ2-5; a weak D match, TRBD1 (7 bases). The V gene's germline CDR1 is SGHRS and CDR2 YFSETQ. The V end lost 6 bases, the J end lost 4 bases, and 16 bases lay between the germline ends. CDR3 length: 14 amino acids. Here the CDR3 DNA reads TGCGCCAGCACCACCCCCCAGGGGGGAGAGACCCAGTACTTC. Translating it yields CASTTPQGGETQYF.

This clonotype appeared a few times. V gene TRBV5-1 combines with J gene TRBJ2-1; 8 bases fit TRBD2. Trimming took 4 bases from V and 0 from J; bases not matched to a gene: 3. CDR1 SGHRS and CDR2 YFSETQ come from the germline V gene. CDR3 size: 15 residues. CDR3 amino acids: CASSTGGLSYNEQFF. CDR3 nucleotides: TGCGCCAGCAGCACGGGGGGGCTCTCCTACAATGAGCAGTTCTTC.

A few counts support this clonotype. The rearrangement links TRBV2 to TRBJ2-3, with TRBD2 matching over 14 bases. In germline, CDR1 is SNHLY, CDR2 FYNNEI. The V segment lost 7 bases and the J segment 4 bases; nucleotides outside the gene matches: 4. The CDR3 runs to 15 residues. The CDR3 reads CASNRLAGGPDTQYF. The CDR3 nucleotides are TGTGCCAGCAACCGACTAGCGGGGGGGCCAGATACGCAGTATTTT.

This clonotype was seen a handful of times. The rearrangement joins TRBV12-3 or TRBV12-4 to TRBJ2-7; TRBD1 might be the D (5 bases). This CDR3 has 14 residues. Trimming pared 5 bases from V and 5 bases from J, leaving 16 bases between. CDR3 sequence: CASSRFQGTHEQYF. The CDR3 DNA reads TGTGCCAGCAGTAGATTTCAGGGAACCCACGAGCAGTACTTC.